A single sample is the source of the 19 T cell receptor beta chains below, sequenced in a study of blood T cell repertoires in COVID-19. Assay: immunoSEQ multiplex PCR; the TCRdb copy retains only in-frame clones and omits some. The sample shows fewer than 150,000 clones, more than 80% of them seen only once. Sequences were obtained from peripheral blood. The receptors were sampled from a human donor in a cohort sampled during active COVID-19.

The gene calls are TRBV5-5 and TRBJ1-1, with D possibly TRBD1 on 6 matching bases. The CDR3 loop spans 13 amino acids. Trimming took 7 bases from V and 1 from J, leaving 11 bases between them. The V gene's germline CDR1 is SGHKS and CDR2 YYEKEE (reference sequence). The CDR3 region has the DNA TGTGCCAGCGGCAGGGGATGGAACACTGAAGCTTTCTTT. Protein sequence: CASGRGWNTEAFF.

The chain recombines TRBV29-1 with TRBJ2-5; D gene ambiguous. CDR1 and CDR2 (germline): SQVTM, ANQGSEA. Trimming shortened V by 3 bases and J by 2 bases, and 7 bases separated the two germline ends. This CDR3 region has 12 residues. The CDR3 DNA reads as TGCAGCGTTGAGGTCCTACAAGAGACCCAGTACTTC. The encoded protein is CSVEVLQETQYF. Supplemented by reference TRBV29-1 and TRBJ2-5, the full variable domain reads SAVISQKPSRDICQRGTSLTIQCQVDSQVTMMFWYRQQPGQSLTLIATANQGSEATYESGFVIDKFPISRPNLTFSTLTVSNMSPEDSSIYLCSVEVLQETQYFGPGTRLLVL.

The rearrangement uses TRBV9 and TRBJ1-3; D unresolved. CDR3 length: 14 residues. Germline CDR1 is SGDLS and CDR2 is YYNGEE. V was pared by 0 bases and J by 6 bases, with 10 bases between. The CDR3 nucleotides read TGTGCCAGCAGCGTAGGCAGCGGTCCAAACACCATATATTTT. Translation gives CASSVGSGPNTIYF.

The chain couples TRBV2 to TRBJ1-4; the D gene is possibly TRBD1 (5 bases). Trimming took off 5 bases at V and 8 bases at J, with 12 bases between the two ends. The CDR3 is made up of 13 amino acids. CDR1 and CDR2 (germline): SNHLY, FYNNEI. As DNA, the CDR3 is TGTGCCAGCAGTCAGGCAGGGCAGGAAAAACTGTTTTTT. Protein: CASSQAGQEKLFF.

This clone was seen a few times. For the CDR3, the DNA is TGTGCCAGCAGCTTAGCCGCCGGACTAGCGGGAGATGAGCAGTTCTTC. Protein: CASSLAAGLAGDEQFF. This chain joins TRBV7-7 and TRBJ2-1, with TRBD2 matching over 13 bases. The germline V gene has CDR1 SSHAT and CDR2 FNYEAQ (reference sequence). This CDR3 is 16 amino acids long. The junction had 4 bases not matched to a gene; V was cut back by 0 bases and J by 8 bases. The full variable domain, in which reference TRBV7-7 and TRBJ2-1 provide the parts outside the CDR3, is GAGVSQSPRYKVTKRGQDVTLRCDPISSHATLYWYQQALGQGPEFLTYFNYEAQPDKSGLPSDRFSAERPEGSISTLTIQRTEQRDSAMYRCASSLAAGLAGDEQFFGPGTRLTVL.

The V and J genes are TRBV18 and TRBJ1-4; TRBD1 matches at 8 bases. The CDR3 is 18 residues long. J was trimmed by 0 bases and V by 3 bases; bases with no gene match: 9. Germline-derived CDR1 and CDR2 are KGHSH and LQKENI. The CDR3 nucleotides read TGTGCCAGCTCACCCCCGGACAGGGTCGGAGCAACTAATGAAAAACTGTTTTTT. It is translated as CASSPPDRVGATNEKLFF.

CDR3 DNA sequence: TGTGCCAGTAGTATTAGTTTGAGCGGGAACTATGGCTACACCTTC. Protein product: CASSISLSGNYGYTF. V usage is TRBV19 and J usage is TRBJ1-2; no definite D call. The CDR3 runs 15 residues. CDR1 is LNHDA and CDR2 is SQIVND in the germline V gene (reference sequence). V was shortened by 3 bases and J by 2 bases, with 13 bases between the two germline ends. Drawing the rest from reference TRBV19 and TRBJ1-2, the complete variable domain is DGGITQSPKYLFRKEGQNVTLSCEQNLNHDAMYWYRQDPGQGLRLIYYSQIVNDFQKGDIAEGYSVSREKKESFPLTVTSAQKNPTAFYLCASSISLSGNYGYTFGSGTRLTVV.

The chain is built from TRBV10-1 and TRBJ2-1; 11 bases align to TRBD2. CDR1 and CDR2 from the germline V gene are WNHNN and SYGVQD (reference sequence). Unmatched junction bases numbered 8, after V lost 6 bases and J lost 7 bases. The CDR3 has 15 amino acids. CDR3 amino acids: CASSLSGRAVNEQFF. CDR3 sequence (DNA): TGCGCCAGCAGCCTTAGCGGGAGGGCCGTAAATGAGCAGTTCTTC.

The chain joins TRBV6-5 to TRBJ2-7, with TRBD1 identical over 7 bases. V lost 0 bases to trimming and J lost 2 bases; unmatched junction nucleotides: 7. Germline V gene sequence: CDR1 MNHEY, CDR2 SVGAGI. The length of the CDR3 is 16 residues. The CDR3 loop reads CASSYSTGPLPYEQYF. CDR3 nucleotides: TGTGCCAGCAGTTACTCGACAGGGCCCCTACCCTACGAGCAGTACTTC.

The gene calls are TRBV6-5 and TRBJ2-1, with 8 nucleotides matching TRBD2. Unmatched junction bases numbered 8, after V lost 8 bases and J lost 5 bases. CDR1 MNHEY and CDR2 SVGAGI come from the germline V gene. CDR3 length: 14 residues. DNA of the CDR3: TGTGCCAGCCGACTAGCGCTGTCGGACAATGAGCAGTTCTTC. This translates into CASRLALSDNEQFF.

This chain uses TRBV19 with TRBJ2-3, with D hard to call. Germline CDR1 is LNHDA and CDR2 is SQIVND (reference sequence). The CDR3 covers 15 residues. Trimming pared 2 bases from V and 0 bases from J, leaving 9 bases between. The CDR3 DNA is TGTGCCAGTAGTATAACGGTTCTCAGCACAGATACGCAGTATTTT. This gives the protein CASSITVLSTDTQYF.

This clone has just one count. This chain links TRBV19 with TRBJ2-7; 8 nucleotides agree with TRBD1. The trim removed 5 bases at V and 2 bases at J, leaving 2 bases unmatched. There are 13 residues in the CDR3. From germline, CDR1 is LNHDA and CDR2 SQIVND (reference sequence). The CDR3 sequence is CASSRTGPYEQYF. The CDR3 bases are TGTGCCAGTAGTCGGACAGGGCCCTACGAGCAGTACTTC.

V and J are TRBV2 and TRBJ2-5, with 7 positions matching TRBD2. The J segment lost 3 bases and the V segment lost 2 bases, leaving 3 bases of the junction unmatched. Germline values: CDR1 SNHLY, CDR2 FYNNEI. The CDR3 loop spans 14 amino acids. CDR3 residues: CASSEREAKETQYF. CDR3 nucleotides: TGTGCCAGCAGTGAACGGGAGGCGAAAGAGACCCAGTACTTC.

The gene calls are TRBV28 and TRBJ2-7; TRBD1 matches at 9 bases. The V gene's germline CDR1 is MDHEN and CDR2 SYDVKM. J gave up 5 bases and V 10 bases, and 9 bases lay outside the gene matches. The CDR3 is made up of 13 amino acids. In nucleotides, the CDR3 is TGTGCCACTAGGGGACAGGGATATGACGAGCAGTACTTC. This encodes CATRGQGYDEQYF.

V is TRBV6-5 and J is TRBJ2-3, with 9 bases lining up with TRBD2. From germline, CDR1 is MNHEY and CDR2 SVGAGI. V was pared by 6 bases and J by 4 bases, with 5 bases of the junction left unmatched. This CDR3 region has 14 residues. CDR3 sequence: CASRGAGGADTQYF. CDR3 bases: TGTGCCAGCAGGGGAGCGGGGGGCGCAGATACGCAGTATTTT.

V and J are TRBV27 and TRBJ2-7; TRBD2 aligns across 9 bases. Germline CDR1 is MNHEY and CDR2 is SMNVEV (reference sequence). V was clipped by 4 bases and J by 2 bases; unmatched bases: 0. The CDR3 contains 13 residues. For the CDR3, the DNA is TGTGCCAGCAGTTCTAGCGGGGCCTACGAGCAGTACTTC. Protein product: CASSSSGAYEQYF.

This sequence joins TRBV9 and TRBJ2-1; 8 nucleotides align to TRBD2. Trimming cost V 0 bases and J 5 bases; bases outside gene matches: 10. The CDR3 consists of 17 residues. The germline V gene has CDR1 SGDLS and CDR2 YYNGEE. The CDR3 reads CASSVEVRGGENNEQFF. CDR3 in DNA: TGTGCCAGCAGCGTAGAGGTCCGGGGGGGAGAGAACAATGAGCAGTTCTTC.

The chain joins TRBV7-2 to TRBJ1-1; possible D gene TRBD1, 5 bases. Germline V gene lookup returns CDR1 SGHTA and CDR2 FQGNSA. V lost 5 bases and J 5 bases, leaving 15 bases between the germline ends. CDR3 length: 14 amino acids. The CDR3 region is CASSPEFGGTEAFF. The CDR3 DNA reads as TGTGCCAGCAGCCCGGAATTCGGGGGGACTGAAGCTTTCTTT.

The chain couples TRBV24-1 to TRBJ2-5, with a weak D call TRBD1 (7 bases). Trimming took 9 bases from V and 4 from J, leaving 14 bases between them. Looked up from germline, CDR1 is KGHDR and CDR2 is SFDVKD. This CDR3 has 13 amino acids. DNA for the CDR3: TGTGCCACCCGACAGGGAGGAGGAGAGACCCAGTACTTC. Translating it yields CATRQGGGETQYF.